The 12 T cell receptor beta chains given below trace back to one sample, sequenced in a study of siplizumab effects on memory and regulatory T cells. Sequencing used immunoSEQ multiplex PCR; TCRdb keeps in-frame clones, though not all of them. Here the sample spans 75,000 to 100,000 clones, roughly 94% being singletons. Source material: non-Treg CD4+ T cells sorted from blood. These receptors were taken from a human donor in good health.

This sequence joins TRBV11-2 and TRBJ1-1; D call uncertain. The CDR3 totals 11 residues. V lost 3 bases and J 7 bases, leaving 6 bases between the germline ends. Germline-derived CDR1 and CDR2 are SGHAT and FQNNGV. The CDR3 coding sequence is TGTGCCAGCAGCTTTTTAGGTGAAGCTTTCTTT. This encodes CASSFLGEAFF.

This clone was counted a single time. CDR3 region: CASSEVVSRGNYGYTF. CDR3 sequence (DNA): TGTGCCAGCAGTGAAGTGGTTTCTCGAGGTAACTATGGCTACACCTTC. This chain connects TRBV6-4 to TRBJ1-2, with D unclear. The CDR3 runs 16 residues. Per the germline V gene, CDR1 is MRHNA and CDR2 is SNTAGT. Deletions cut 3 bases from V and 1 base from J, with 15 bases between.

CDR3 loop: CASSQRSWSSYEQYF. In DNA form, the CDR3 reads TGTGCCAGCAGTCAAAGGTCCTGGAGCTCCTACGAGCAGTACTTC. The genes are TRBV6-5 and TRBJ2-7, with D unresolved. The CDR3 has 15 residues. From germline, CDR1 is MNHEY and CDR2 SVGAGI. Deletions cut 5 bases from V and 0 bases from J, with 14 bases between.

The rearrangement joins TRBV11-3 to TRBJ1-6; D unclear. Germline V lookup: CDR1 SGHNT, CDR2 YENEEA. Trimming cost V 5 bases and J 7 bases, with 9 bases left between them. The CDR3 sequence is 13 residues long. CDR3: CASSAAANSPLHF. The CDR3 nucleotides read TGTGCCAGCAGCGCGGCAGCCAATTCACCCCTCCACTTT.

The chain links TRBV18 to TRBJ1-1, with D possibly being TRBD1 (5 bases). In germline, CDR1 is KGHSH, CDR2 LQKENI. The ends were cut back, 4 bases at V and 6 bases at J, with 9 bases in the middle. The CDR3 loop spans 12 amino acids. As DNA, the CDR3 is TGTGCCAGCTCACGACAGACATCTGAAGCTTTCTTT. Protein sequence: CASSRQTSEAFF.

CDR3 sequence (DNA): TGTGCCAGCAGCATAAAGGGGGGTTCGGGCACTGAAGCTTTCTTT. It encodes CASSIKGGSGTEAFF. The chain combines TRBV7-2 with TRBJ1-1; a weak D match, TRBD1 (6 bases). Trimming took 5 bases from V and 4 from J, leaving 17 bases between them. Germline V gene sequence: CDR1 SGHTA, CDR2 FQGNSA. This CDR3 comprises 15 residues. Variable domain in full (rest from reference TRBV7-2 and TRBJ1-1): GAGVSQSPSNKVTEKGKDVELRCDPISGHTALYWYRQSLGQGLEFLIYFQGNSAPDKSGLPSDRFSAERTGGSVSTLTIQRTQQEDSAVYLCASSIKGGSGTEAFFGQGTRLTVV.

The chain carries TRBV7-8 and TRBJ1-2; TRBD1 is a possible D gene (6 bases). The CDR3 length is 14 residues. Germline assignment: CDR1 SGHVS and CDR2 FQNEAQ. Trimming took 5 bases from V and 2 from J, leaving 12 bases between them. As DNA, the CDR3 is TGTGCCAGCAGCCCGACAACAGGGAACTATGGCTACACCTTC. This sequence encodes CASSPTTGNYGYTF.

The CDR3 sequence: CASSIIRRDGYTF. CDR3 DNA: TGTGCCAGTAGTATAATCCGAAGGGATGGCTACACCTTC. The chain joins TRBV19 to TRBJ1-2; D gene uncertain. CDR3 length: 13 amino acids. Deletions cut 2 bases from V and 6 bases from J, with 10 bases between. Per germline, CDR1 LNHDA and CDR2 SQIVND (reference sequence). Based on the CDR3 plus reference TRBV19 and TRBJ1-2, the full variable domain is DGGITQSPKYLFRKEGQNVTLSCEQNLNHDAMYWYRQDPGQGLRLIYYSQIVNDFQKGDIAEGYSVSREKKESFPLTVTSAQKNPTAFYLCASSIIRRDGYTFGSGTRLTVV.

The chain is built from TRBV2 and TRBJ1-2; D not resolved. The ends were cut back, 1 base at V and 7 bases at J, with 4 bases in the middle. CDR1 is SNHLY, CDR2 FYNNEI, per germline. The CDR3 is 11 residues long. For the CDR3, the DNA is TGTGCCAGCAGTGAAGGCTTTGGCTACACCTTC. Amino acid sequence: CASSEGFGYTF.

The chain carries TRBV6-4 and TRBJ2-7; D assignment may be TRBD1 or TRBD2 (5 bases each). CDR1 MRHNA and CDR2 SNTAGT come from the germline V gene. The CDR3 has 19 residues. Trimming removed 1 base at V and 3 bases at J, with 25 bases between. CDR3 sequence: CASSDFEGVRARENYEQYF. The CDR3, as DNA: TGTGCCAGCAGTGACTTCGAGGGAGTCAGGGCCCGCGAAAACTACGAGCAGTACTTC.

The chain employs TRBV25-1 and TRBJ2-7; D not certain. V dropped 3 bases and J dropped 2 bases, with 2 bases sitting between them. The CDR3 extends over 11 amino acids. Germline V lookup: CDR1 MGHDK, CDR2 SYGVNS. The CDR3 DNA reads as TGTGCCAGCAGTGATACCTACGAGCAGTACTTC. This translates into CASSDTYEQYF.

This chain uses TRBV6-6 with TRBJ1-2; 7 bases line up with TRBD1. V dropped 6 bases and J dropped 6; count of bases not matched to a gene: 10. The CDR3 is made up of 14 amino acids. CDR1 and CDR2 from the germline V gene are MNHNY and SVGAGI (reference sequence). This chain's CDR3 is CASRARQGTDGYTF. The CDR3 DNA reads as TGTGCCAGCAGAGCTAGACAGGGTACAGATGGCTACACCTTC.